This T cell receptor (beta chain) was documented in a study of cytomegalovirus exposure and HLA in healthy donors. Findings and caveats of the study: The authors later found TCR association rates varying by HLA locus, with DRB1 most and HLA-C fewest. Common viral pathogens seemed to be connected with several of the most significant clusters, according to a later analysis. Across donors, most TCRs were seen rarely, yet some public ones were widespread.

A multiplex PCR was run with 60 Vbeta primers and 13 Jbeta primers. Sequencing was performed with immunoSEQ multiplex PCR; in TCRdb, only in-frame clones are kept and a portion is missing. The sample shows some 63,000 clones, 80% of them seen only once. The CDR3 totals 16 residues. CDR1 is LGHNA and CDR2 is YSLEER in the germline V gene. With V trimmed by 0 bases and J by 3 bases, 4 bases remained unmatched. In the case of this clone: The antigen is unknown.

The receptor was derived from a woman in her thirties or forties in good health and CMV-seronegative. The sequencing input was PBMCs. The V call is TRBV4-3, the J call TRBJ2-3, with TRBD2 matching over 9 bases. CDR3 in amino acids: CASSQDPSGITDTQYF. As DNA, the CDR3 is TGCGCCAGCAGCCAAGATCCTAGCGGGATAACAGATACGCAGTATTTT.